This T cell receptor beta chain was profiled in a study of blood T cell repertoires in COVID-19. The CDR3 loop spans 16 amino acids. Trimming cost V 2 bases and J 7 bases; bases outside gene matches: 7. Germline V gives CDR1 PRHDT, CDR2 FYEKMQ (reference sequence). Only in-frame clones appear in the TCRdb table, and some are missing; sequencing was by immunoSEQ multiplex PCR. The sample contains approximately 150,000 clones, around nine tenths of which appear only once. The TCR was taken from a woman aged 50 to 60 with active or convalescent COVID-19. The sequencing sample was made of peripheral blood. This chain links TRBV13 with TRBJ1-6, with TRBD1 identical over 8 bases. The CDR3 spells CASSLRTGGTNSPLHF. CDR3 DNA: TGTGCCAGCAGCTTAAGAACAGGGGGGACAAATTCACCCCTCCACTTT.